A single sample gave rise to the 26 T cell receptor beta chains below, sequenced in a study of regulatory T cells in long-lasting Graves disease. The time point: newly diagnosed GD, antithyroid drugs for less than 3 months. Construction of the TCR library relied on RNA isolated from PBMCs. TCR beta libraries were built with iRepertoire HTBI primers and Arm-PCR of CDR3 regions. TCRdb re-called the multiplex PCR reads with MiXCR, one entry per CDR3 protein. Among some 600,000 distinct CDR3 sequences listed, 16% were seen once. Another study also made use of these data, one on T cells in Graves' hyperthyroidism and ophthalmopathy.

The sample was peripheral blood mononuclear cells (PBMCs), taken at new diagnosis, from a patient treated with antithyroid drugs. Receptor source: a man between 18 and 29 years old with Graves disease.

This clonotype turned up a few times. The rearrangement joins TRBV12-3 or TRBV12-4 to TRBJ2-7; possibly TRBD1 for D (5 bases). The length of the CDR3 is 14 residues. Trimming removed 5 bases from V and 0 bases from J, with 11 bases in between. The CDR3 here is CASSTHRRSYEQYF. The CDR3 nucleotides are TGTGCCAGCAGTACCCACAGGCGCTCCTACGAGCAGTACTTC.

The chain has TRBV20-1 and TRBJ2-1; TRBD2 aligns across 11 bases. This CDR3 comprises 15 residues. The germline CDR1 and CDR2 sequences are DFQATT and SNEGSKA (reference sequence). With V trimmed by 6 bases and J by 5 bases, 9 bases remained unmatched. The CDR3 DNA is TGCAGTGCCAGGGCCGGGACTAGCGGCAACAATGAGCAGTTCTTC. Its protein is CSARAGTSGNNEQFF.

This clonotype occurred many times. The gene calls are TRBV7-3 and TRBJ1-5, with a tentative D call TRBD1 (5 bases). V was shortened by 3 bases and J by 4 bases, with 19 bases between the two germline ends. The V gene's germline CDR1 is SGHTA and CDR2 FQGTGA. The CDR3 is made up of 17 amino acids. The CDR3 is CASSFWGVGRTNQPQHF. In nucleotides, the CDR3 is TGTGCCAGCAGCTTTTGGGGCGTGGGGCGGACGAATCAGCCCCAGCATTTT.

This clonotype appeared once. The genes are TRBV2 and TRBJ1-5; no clear D. This CDR3 has 14 amino acids. Germline V lookup: CDR1 SNHLY, CDR2 FYNNEI. Trimming pared 4 bases from V and 3 bases from J, leaving 10 bases between. CDR3 sequence (DNA): TGTGCCAGCAGTGCGGACGGTTCCAATCAGCCCCAGCATTTT. Translation: CASSADGSNQPQHF.

This clonotype was seen ten or more times. The V call is TRBV29-1, the J call TRBJ2-1, with 8 bases that match TRBD2. Germline CDR1 is SQVTM and CDR2 is ANQGSEA. The CDR3 has 15 amino acids. J lost 8 bases, V lost 5 bases, and 14 bases had no gene match. In DNA, the CDR3 is TGCAGCGTTTACTTCAGCGGGAGAAATTTCGATGAGCAGTTCTTC. Translated, it gives CSVYFSGRNFDEQFF.

The chain links TRBV10-2 to TRBJ2-3; D may be TRBD2 (5 bases). The CDR3 contains 14 residues. In germline, CDR1 is WSHSY, CDR2 SAAADI. V gave up 1 base and J gave up 0 bases, with 5 bases separating them. The CDR3 DNA sequence: TGCGCCAGCAGTGAGTGGGAGAGCACAGATACGCAGTATTTT. This gives the protein CASSEWESTDTQYF.

At least ten counts were recorded for this clonotype. This rearrangement joins TRBV11-1 to TRBJ2-1, with 10 bases aligning to TRBD2. Germline V gene sequence: CDR1 SGHAT, CDR2 FQDESV (reference sequence). V shed 1 base, J shed 8 bases, and the junction held 5 bases outside the gene matches. This CDR3 contains 15 residues. CDR3 coding DNA: TGTGCCAGCAGCTTAGAAGCGGGAGGGTCCTATGAGCAGTTCTTC. Its translation: CASSLEAGGSYEQFF.

This clonotype was counted only a few times. The J gene is TRBJ1-5, the V gene TRBV4-2; tentatively, D is TRBD1 (5 bases). The CDR3 spans 15 residues. The germline CDR1 and CDR2 sequences are LGHNA and YNFKEQ. The V end lost 7 bases, the J end lost 4 bases, and 17 bases lay between the germline ends. Here the CDR3 reads CASKVSGGSNQPQHF. The CDR3 DNA sequence: TGTGCCAGCAAAGTCTCCGGGGGATCAAATCAGCCCCAGCATTTT.

This clonotype was observed a few times. The rearrangement uses TRBV4-1 and TRBJ2-1; maybe TRBD2 (6 bases). V lost 2 bases to trimming and J lost 8 bases, with 22 bases between them. The CDR3 consists of 17 residues. CDR1 is MGHRA, CDR2 YSYEKL, per germline. The CDR3 protein is CASSQIGEGLGGDEQFF. CDR3 bases: TGCGCCAGCAGCCAAATAGGAGAGGGCCTCGGCGGGGATGAGCAGTTCTTC.

This clonotype was recorded many times. The chain combines TRBV7-9 with TRBJ2-7, with unresolved D. The germline CDR1 and CDR2 sequences are SEHNR and FQNEAQ (reference sequence). Trimming removed 0 bases from V and 6 bases from J, with 9 bases in between. There are 13 residues in the CDR3. CDR3 in amino acids: CASSLAGRSEQYF. In nucleotides, the CDR3 is TGTGCCAGCAGCTTAGCCGGGCGGAGCGAGCAGTACTTC.

The genes are TRBV5-1 and TRBJ1-4; maybe TRBD1 (6 bases). Deletions cut 4 bases from V and 5 bases from J, with 15 bases between. Germline CDR1 reads SGHRS; CDR2 reads YFSETQ. This CDR3 has 15 residues. In DNA, the CDR3 is TGCGCCAGCAGCCCCTGGGGGGCGACGAATGAAAAACTGTTTTTT. Translated: CASSPWGATNEKLFF.

This clonotype was observed a handful of times. This chain links TRBV6-1 with TRBJ2-3; 10 bases match TRBD2. Trimming took 5 bases from V and 8 from J; bases not matched to a gene: 10. Germline CDR1 reads MNHNS; CDR2 reads SASEGT. The CDR3 length is 15 residues. The CDR3 loop is CASSPPGLAGATQYF. As DNA, the CDR3 is TGTGCCAGCAGTCCTCCGGGGCTAGCGGGAGCTACGCAGTATTTT.

In its sample, this clonotype was seen once. The chain's CDR3 is CASSGGTGGGGGELFF. CDR3 in DNA: TGTGCCAGCAGCGGCGGGACAGGGGGCGGCGGCGGGGAGCTGTTTTTT. This sequence joins TRBV5-4 and TRBJ2-2; TRBD1 agrees at 12 bases. Germline values: CDR1 SGHNT, CDR2 YYREEE (reference sequence). J lost 7 bases, V lost 4 bases, and 8 bases had no gene match. The CDR3 length is 16 residues.

With regard to this clonotype: Given a much more abundant clone one base away, this may be a read error. The genes are TRBV12-3 or TRBV12-4 and TRBJ2-1; the match to TRBD1 covers 8 bases. This CDR3 has 14 residues. The junction had 8 bases not matched to a gene; V was cut back by 7 bases and J by 6 bases. The CDR3 DNA sequence: TGTGCCAGCAACATCCCGACAGGGGCCAATGAGCAGTTCTTC. Protein sequence: CASNIPTGANEQFF.

This clonotype was seen only a few times. This chain joins TRBV14 and TRBJ2-4; possible D gene TRBD2, 5 bases. The CDR3 runs 17 residues. The V end lost 0 bases, the J end lost 0 bases, and 12 bases lay between the germline ends. Germline V gene sequence: CDR1 SGHDN, CDR2 FVKESK. The CDR3 DNA reads TGTGCCAGCAGCCAAGACCTTAGCGCAGGAGCCAAAAACATTCAGTACTTC. As protein: CASSQDLSAGAKNIQYF.

This clonotype was seen more than once but under ten times. V usage is TRBV14 and J usage is TRBJ2-1; D may match TRBD1 or TRBD2 (5 bases each). The germline V gene has CDR1 SGHDN and CDR2 FVKESK. CDR3 size: 19 residues. V was shortened by 2 bases and J by 0 bases, with 20 bases between the two germline ends. The CDR3 coding sequence is TGTGCCAGCAGCCAAACCGGGACCCAAAGTTTAAGCTCCTACAATGAGCAGTTCTTC. Its protein product is CASSQTGTQSLSSYNEQFF.

The V call is TRBV6-2 or TRBV6-3, the J call TRBJ2-1; D possibly corresponds to TRBD1 (6 bases). The CDR3 loop spans 15 amino acids. Germline loops: CDR1 MNHEY, CDR2 SVGEGT. The V end was cut by 2 bases, the J end by 7 bases, with 15 bases between. In DNA, the CDR3 is TGTGCCAGCAGTTACGGCAGGGGAAATTGGAATGAGCAGTTCTTC. Translating gives CASSYGRGNWNEQFF.

As to this clonotype: A much larger clone sits a single nucleotide away, making a read error possible. The rearrangement uses TRBV28 and TRBJ2-5; a weak D match, TRBD1 (6 bases). CDR3 length: 15 amino acids. The germline gives CDR1 MDHEN, CDR2 SYDVKM. The CDR3 nucleotides are TGTGCCGGCAGTTTCCCTGAAGACAGGCAAGAGACCCAGTACTTC. Translation gives CAGSFPEDRQETQYF.

This clonotype was picked up a small number of times. The gene calls are TRBV3-1 and TRBJ2-1, with D possibly being TRBD1 or TRBD2 (7 bases each). Trimming removed 1 base from V and 5 bases from J, with 15 bases in between. Germline lookup yields CDR1 LGHDT and CDR2 YNNKEL (reference sequence). The CDR3 spans 16 residues. CDR3 sequence (DNA): TGTGCCAGCAGCCAAGTCATGACAGGGACTAACAATGAGCAGTTCTTC. It is translated as CASSQVMTGTNNEQFF.

V and J are TRBV7-3 and TRBJ2-1; D possibly corresponds to TRBD2 (7 bases). Germline assignment: CDR1 SGHTA and CDR2 FQGTGA. The germline V and J ends were trimmed by 5 bases and 13 bases, with 15 bases remaining between them. CDR3 length equals 12 residues. The CDR3 reads CASSPTGGRQFF. The CDR3 bases are TGTGCCAGCAGCCCTACGGGGGGCCGACAGTTCTTC.

The chain uses TRBV9 and TRBJ2-3; 8 bases agree with TRBD2. The end of the DNA fits TRBJ2-7 better, so the J call may be wrong. From germline, CDR1 is SGDLS and CDR2 YYNGEE. CDR3 size: 15 residues. CDR3 region: CASSVESGGSYEQYF. As DNA, the CDR3 is TGTGCCAGCAGCGTAGAGAGCGGGGGCTCCTACGAGCAGTACTTC.

This chain connects TRBV9 to TRBJ2-3; TRBD2 agrees at 9 bases. The ends lost 4 bases at V and 6 bases at J; junction bases unmatched: 9. Germline CDR1 reads SGDLS; CDR2 reads YYNGEE. CDR3 length: 15 residues. The CDR3 here is CASSPVAGAGDTQYF. In DNA, the CDR3 is TGTGCCAGCAGCCCAGTAGCGGGGGCGGGGGATACGCAGTATTTT.

The chain's CDR3 is CASSYDRRYQPQHF. In nucleotides, the CDR3 is TGTGCCAGCAGTTACGACAGACGTTATCAGCCCCAGCATTTT. V gene TRBV6-2 or TRBV6-3 combines with J gene TRBJ1-5, with D possibly being TRBD1 (5 bases). Trimming took 2 bases from V and 5 from J, leaving 10 bases between them. The CDR3 spans 14 residues. The germline V gene has CDR1 MNHEY and CDR2 SVGEGT.

As for this clonotype: This may stem from a read error, because a much larger clone lies one nucleotide away. The chain employs TRBV6-2 or TRBV6-3 and TRBJ1-4; 8 bases match TRBD1. CDR1 and CDR2 (germline): MNHEY, SVGEGT. With 5 bases clipped from V and 8 bases from J, the junction kept 4 bases outside the gene matches. This CDR3 is 13 amino acids long. The CDR3 coding sequence is TGTGCCAGCAGTCAGGGGGCGAACGAAAAACTGTTTTTT. As protein: CASSQGANEKLFF.

This clonotype was counted at least ten times. This chain's CDR3 is CASSLEGGGPRDTQYF. The CDR3 bases are TGTGCCAGCAGCTTAGAAGGCGGGGGGCCTCGCGATACGCAGTATTTT. This chain uses TRBV7-2 with TRBJ2-3, with TRBD2 matching 8 bases. The CDR3 length is 16 residues. CDR1 and CDR2 (germline): SGHTA, FQGNSA. V lost 1 base to trimming and J lost 6 bases; unmatched junction nucleotides: 9. Complete variable domain (other parts from reference TRBV7-2 and TRBJ2-3): GAGVSQSPSNKVTEKGKDVELRCDPISGHTALYWYRQSLGQGLEFLIYFQGNSAPDKSGLPSDRFSAERTGGSVSTLTIQRTQQEDSAVYLCASSLEGGGPRDTQYFGPGTRLTVL.

The CDR3 DNA reads TGTGCCAGTAGTAGAAGACAGGTAGCCTACGAGCAGTACTTC. It codes for CASSRRQVAYEQYF. V is TRBV19 and J is TRBJ2-7; possibly TRBD1 for D (6 bases). Per the germline V gene, CDR1 is LNHDA and CDR2 is SQIVND (reference sequence). This CDR3 is 14 amino acids long. The V gene lost 4 bases and the J gene lost 2 bases, with 12 bases spanning the gap. The whole variable domain, filled in from reference TRBV19 and TRBJ2-7, reads DGGITQSPKYLFRKEGQNVTLSCEQNLNHDAMYWYRQDPGQGLRLIYYSQIVNDFQKGDIAEGYSVSREKKESFPLTVTSAQKNPTAFYLCASSRRQVAYEQYFGPGTRLTVT.